This TCR beta chain was sequenced for a study of T cells in Graves' hyperthyroidism and ophthalmopathy. The study's findings and limits: Ophthalmopathy was told apart from stable hyperthyroidism by a 13 V-J model. Most thyroid clonotypes with frequency above 0.001 were detected in blood.

Details on this clonotype: Its target is unknown.

It was RNA transcripts that yielded the amplified TCR beta CDR3 regions. Using the HTBI primer set, a first-round RT-PCR was run on the TCR CDR3. TCRdb reanalysed the multiplex PCR reads using MiXCR and keeps one entry per CDR3 protein. Here the sample spans approximately 330,000 distinct CDR3 sequences, around 15% being singletons. Material: blood. The sequence was obtained from a woman between 40 and 50 years old with Graves' ophthalmopathy.

CDR3 residues: CSARDSGGAADTQYF. CDR3 DNA: TGCAGTGCTAGAGATAGCGGGGGGGCAGCGGATACGCAGTATTTT. The chain joins TRBV20-1 to TRBJ2-3; 11 nucleotides align to TRBD2. The V gene end was trimmed by 0 bases and the J gene end by 6 bases; junction bases not matched to a gene: 5. Germline V gene lookup returns CDR1 DFQATT and CDR2 SNEGSKA (reference sequence). CDR3 length: 15 amino acids.